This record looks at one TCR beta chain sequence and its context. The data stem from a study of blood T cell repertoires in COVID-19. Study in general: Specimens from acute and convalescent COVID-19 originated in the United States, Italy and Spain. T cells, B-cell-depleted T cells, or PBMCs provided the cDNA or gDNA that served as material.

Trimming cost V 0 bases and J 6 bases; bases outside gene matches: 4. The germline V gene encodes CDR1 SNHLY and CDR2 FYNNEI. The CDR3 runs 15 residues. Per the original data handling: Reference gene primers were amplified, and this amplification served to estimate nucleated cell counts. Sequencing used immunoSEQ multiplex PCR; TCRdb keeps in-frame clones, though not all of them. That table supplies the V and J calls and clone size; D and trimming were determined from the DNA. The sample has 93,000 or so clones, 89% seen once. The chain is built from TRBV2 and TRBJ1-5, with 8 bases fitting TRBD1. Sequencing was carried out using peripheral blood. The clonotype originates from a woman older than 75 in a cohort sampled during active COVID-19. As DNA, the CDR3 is TGTGCCAGCAGTGAAGCGGCAGGGGGCAGTCAGCCCCAGCATTTT. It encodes CASSEAAGGSQPQHF.